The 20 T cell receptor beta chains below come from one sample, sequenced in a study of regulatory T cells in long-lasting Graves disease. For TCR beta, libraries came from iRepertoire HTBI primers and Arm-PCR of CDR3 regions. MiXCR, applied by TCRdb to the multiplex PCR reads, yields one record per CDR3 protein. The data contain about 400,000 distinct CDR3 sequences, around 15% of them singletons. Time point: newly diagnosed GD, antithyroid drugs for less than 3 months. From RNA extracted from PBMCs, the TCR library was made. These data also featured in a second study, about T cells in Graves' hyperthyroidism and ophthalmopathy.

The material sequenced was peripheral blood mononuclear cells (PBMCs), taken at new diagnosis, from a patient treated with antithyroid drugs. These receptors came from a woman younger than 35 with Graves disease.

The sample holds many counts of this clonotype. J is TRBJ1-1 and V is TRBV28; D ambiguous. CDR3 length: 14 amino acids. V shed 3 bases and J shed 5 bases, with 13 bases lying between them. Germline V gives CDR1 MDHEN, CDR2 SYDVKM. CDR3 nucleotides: TGTGCCAGCAGTTTGGCCAAGACAACTACTGAAGCTTTCTTT. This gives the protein CASSLAKTTTEAFF.

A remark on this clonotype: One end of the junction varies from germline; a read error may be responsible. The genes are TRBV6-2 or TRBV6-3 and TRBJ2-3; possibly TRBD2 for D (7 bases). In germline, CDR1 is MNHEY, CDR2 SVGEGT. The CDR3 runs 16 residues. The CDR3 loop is CASNYSSGGPPDTQYF. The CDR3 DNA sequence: TGTGCCAGCAATTACTCGTCGGGGGGCCCCCCAGATACGCAGTATTTT.

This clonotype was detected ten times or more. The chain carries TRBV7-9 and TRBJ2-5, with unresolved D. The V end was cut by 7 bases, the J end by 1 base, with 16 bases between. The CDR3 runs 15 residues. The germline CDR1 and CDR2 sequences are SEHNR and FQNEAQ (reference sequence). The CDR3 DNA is TGTGCCAGCACCCATGCTGGCAGCCCCCAAGAGACCCAGTACTTC. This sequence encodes CASTHAGSPQETQYF.

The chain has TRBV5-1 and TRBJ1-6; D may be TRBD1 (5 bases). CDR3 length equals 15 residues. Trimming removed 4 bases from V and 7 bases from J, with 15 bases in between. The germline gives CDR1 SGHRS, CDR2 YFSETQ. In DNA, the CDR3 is TGCGCCAGCAGCGGGGGGACGGCGAGGAATTCACCCCTCCACTTT. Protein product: CASSGGTARNSPLHF.

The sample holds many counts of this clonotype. The CDR3 spells CAISVAGGNTGELFF. The CDR3 nucleotides read TGTGCCATCAGCGTAGCGGGGGGCAACACCGGGGAGCTGTTTTTT. V and J are TRBV10-3 and TRBJ2-2; 10 bases match TRBD2. The germline V gene has CDR1 ENHRY and CDR2 SYGVKD. This CDR3 has 15 amino acids. After removal of 6 bases from V and 2 bases from J, the junction contained 3 bases not matched to a gene.

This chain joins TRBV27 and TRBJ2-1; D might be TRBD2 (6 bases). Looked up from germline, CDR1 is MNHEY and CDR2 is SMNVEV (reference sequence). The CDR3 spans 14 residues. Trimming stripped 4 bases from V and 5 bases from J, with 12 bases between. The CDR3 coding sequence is TGTGCCAGCAGTTCCGGGAGCATACACAATGAGCAGTTCTTC. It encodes CASSSGSIHNEQFF.

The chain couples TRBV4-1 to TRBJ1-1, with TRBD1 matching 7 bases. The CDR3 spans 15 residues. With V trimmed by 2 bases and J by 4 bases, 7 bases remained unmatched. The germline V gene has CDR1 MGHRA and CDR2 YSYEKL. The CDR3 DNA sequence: TGCGCCAGCAGCCAACCTGACAGGGTAGGCACTGAAGCTTTCTTT. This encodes CASSQPDRVGTEAFF.

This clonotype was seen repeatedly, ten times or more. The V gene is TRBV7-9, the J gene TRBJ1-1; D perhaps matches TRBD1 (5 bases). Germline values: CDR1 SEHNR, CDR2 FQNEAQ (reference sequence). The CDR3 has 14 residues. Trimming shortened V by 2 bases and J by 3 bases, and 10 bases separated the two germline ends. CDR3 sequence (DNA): TGTGCCAGCAGCTTATCCAGGGCTGACACTGAAGCTTTCTTT. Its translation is CASSLSRADTEAFF.

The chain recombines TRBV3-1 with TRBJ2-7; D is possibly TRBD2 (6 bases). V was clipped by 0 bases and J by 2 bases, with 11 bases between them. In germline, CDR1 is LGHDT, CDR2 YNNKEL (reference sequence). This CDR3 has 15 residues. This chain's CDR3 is CASSQDRGLTYEQYF. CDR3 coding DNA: TGTGCCAGCAGCCAAGATCGGGGACTCACCTACGAGCAGTACTTC.

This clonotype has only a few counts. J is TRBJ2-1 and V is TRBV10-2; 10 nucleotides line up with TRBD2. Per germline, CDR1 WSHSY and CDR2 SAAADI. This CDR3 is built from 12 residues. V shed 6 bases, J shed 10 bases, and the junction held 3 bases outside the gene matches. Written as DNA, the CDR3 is TGCGCCAGCAGCCGGACTAGCGGAGAGCAGTTCTTC. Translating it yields CASSRTSGEQFF.

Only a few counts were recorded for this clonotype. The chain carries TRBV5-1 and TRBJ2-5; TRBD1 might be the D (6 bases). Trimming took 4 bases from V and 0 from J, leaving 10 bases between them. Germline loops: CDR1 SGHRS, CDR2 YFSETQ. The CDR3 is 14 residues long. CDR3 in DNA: TGCGCCAGCAGCGCTGACAGGTACCAAGAGACCCAGTACTTC. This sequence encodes CASSADRYQETQYF.

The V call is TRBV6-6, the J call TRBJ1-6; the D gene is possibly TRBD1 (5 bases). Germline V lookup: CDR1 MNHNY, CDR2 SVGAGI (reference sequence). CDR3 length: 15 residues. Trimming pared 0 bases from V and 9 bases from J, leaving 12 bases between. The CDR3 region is CASSYSGGIGSPLHF. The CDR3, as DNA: TGTGCCAGCAGTTACTCGGGGGGGATCGGTTCACCCCTCCACTTT.

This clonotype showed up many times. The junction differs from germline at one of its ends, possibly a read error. CDR3 amino acids: CASSQKGLAGGPTDTQYF. The CDR3 DNA is TGTGCCAGCAGCCAAAAGGGACTAGCGGGAGGACCCACAGATACGCAGTATTTT. The rearrangement uses TRBV5-1 and TRBJ2-3, with 15 nucleotides matching TRBD2. This CDR3 region has 18 residues. Per germline, CDR1 SGHRS and CDR2 YFSETQ.

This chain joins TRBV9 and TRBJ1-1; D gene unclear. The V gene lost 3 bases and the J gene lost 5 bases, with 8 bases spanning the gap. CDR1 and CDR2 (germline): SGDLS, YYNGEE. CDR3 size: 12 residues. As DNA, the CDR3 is TGTGCCAGCAGCGCCGGGGAGACTGAAGCTTTCTTT. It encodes CASSAGETEAFF.

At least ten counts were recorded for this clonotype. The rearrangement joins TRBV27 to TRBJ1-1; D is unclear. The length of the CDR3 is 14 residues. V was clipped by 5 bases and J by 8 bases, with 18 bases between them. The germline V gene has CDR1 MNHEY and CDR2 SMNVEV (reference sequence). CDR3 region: CASSTYSRVGEAFF. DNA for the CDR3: TGTGCCAGCAGTACGTATAGTCGTGTCGGGGAAGCTTTCTTT.

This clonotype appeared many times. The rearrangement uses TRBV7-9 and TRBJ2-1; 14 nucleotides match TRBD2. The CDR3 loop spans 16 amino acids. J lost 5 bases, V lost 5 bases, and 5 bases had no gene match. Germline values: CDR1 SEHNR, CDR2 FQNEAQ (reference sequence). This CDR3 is CASSPRLAGGDNEQFF. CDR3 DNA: TGTGCCAGCAGCCCCCGACTAGCGGGAGGGGACAATGAGCAGTTCTTC. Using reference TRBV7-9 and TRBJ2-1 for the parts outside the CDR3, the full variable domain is DTGVSQNPRHKITKRGQNVTFRCDPISEHNRLYWYRQTLGQGPEFLTYFQNEAQLEKSRLLSDRFSAERPKGSFSTLEIQRTEQGDSAMYLCASSPRLAGGDNEQFFGPGTRLTVL.

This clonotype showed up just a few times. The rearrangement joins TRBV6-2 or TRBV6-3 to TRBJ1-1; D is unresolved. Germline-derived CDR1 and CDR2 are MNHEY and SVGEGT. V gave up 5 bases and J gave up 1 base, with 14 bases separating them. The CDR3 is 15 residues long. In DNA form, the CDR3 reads TGTGCCAGCAGTGAAGCCGGACGGGCGAACACTGAAGCTTTCTTT. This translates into CASSEAGRANTEAFF.

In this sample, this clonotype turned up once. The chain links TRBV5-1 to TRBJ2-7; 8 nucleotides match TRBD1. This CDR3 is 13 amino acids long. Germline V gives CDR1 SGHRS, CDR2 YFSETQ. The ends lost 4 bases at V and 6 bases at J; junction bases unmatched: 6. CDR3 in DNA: TGCGCCAGCAGCGGACCCGGGACAGGCGAGCAGTACTTC. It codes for CASSGPGTGEQYF.

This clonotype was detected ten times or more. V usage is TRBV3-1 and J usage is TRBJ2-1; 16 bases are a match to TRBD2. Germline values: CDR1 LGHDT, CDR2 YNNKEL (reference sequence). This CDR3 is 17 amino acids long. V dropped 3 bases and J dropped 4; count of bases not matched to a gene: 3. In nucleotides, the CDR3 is TGTGCCAGCAGCCAGGGACTAGCGGGAGGGCCGTACAATGAGCAGTTCTTC. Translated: CASSQGLAGGPYNEQFF.

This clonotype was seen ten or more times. The DNA for the CDR3 is TGTGCCAGCAGCTTGGTTCGGGTAAAGAGACAGGGAGGTTACGAGCAGTACTTC. Its translation: CASSLVRVKRQGGYEQYF. The V gene is TRBV7-9, the J gene TRBJ2-7, with D maybe TRBD1 (7 bases). Germline loops: CDR1 SEHNR, CDR2 FQNEAQ (reference sequence). The CDR3 loop spans 18 amino acids. The V gene lost 3 bases and the J gene lost 4 bases, with 25 bases spanning the gap.